This paragraph covers one T cell receptor beta chain sequence. Its matching antigen is unknown. The source of the sample is a study of type 1 and type 2 diabetes patients. About the study: Participants included type 1 and type 2 diabetes patients plus nondiabetic controls.

Anyone with other autoimmune disease or infection in the prior four weeks was excluded. Looked up from germline, CDR1 is LNHNV and CDR2 is YYDKDF (reference sequence). V was shortened by 0 bases and J by 5 bases, with 8 bases between the two germline ends. The CDR3 loop spans 13 amino acids. PCR was run on genomic DNA. Amplification of the beta chain CDR3 used 30 forward and 13 reverse multiplex primers. MiXCR, run by TCRdb on the multiplex PCR reads, gives a single entry per CDR3 protein. The sample has 250,000 or so distinct CDR3 sequences, around 47% seen once. Study-wide results and limits: Between type 2 diabetes and control samples, V and J usage averaged roughly 0.97 correlation. Type 2 diabetes patients had few highly-expanded CD4+ clones, median one.

The gene calls are TRBV15 and TRBJ2-7; the D gene is possibly TRBD2 (6 bases). This TCR was recovered from a man aged 18-30 years with type 2 diabetes. Sample: peripheral blood mononuclear cells (PBMCs). The CDR3 is CATSREGGNEQYF. The CDR3 coding sequence is TGTGCCACCAGCAGAGAGGGGGGAAACGAGCAGTACTTC.